The subject of this entry is one T cell receptor (beta chain). What it binds is not known. The sample originates from a study of cytomegalovirus exposure and HLA in healthy donors. The study, taken as a whole, reports: A later analysis found that most CMV-associated TCR beta chains appeared HLA-restricted.

The PCR made use of 60 Vbeta and 13 Jbeta primers. Some clones are missing from TCRdb's copy, which holds only in-frame ones; the method was immunoSEQ multiplex PCR. The sample has 100,000 to 150,000 clones; about 79% are singletons. Sequenced: PBMCs. The clonotype was recovered from a man in his fifties in good health and CMV-seronegative.

CDR3 sequence (DNA): TGTGCCAGTAGTATAGGTCCAGCGGACTATGAAAATGAGCAGTTCTTC. Translation: CASSIGPADYENEQFF. The chain couples TRBV19 to TRBJ2-1; perhaps TRBD2 as D (6 bases). The CDR3 totals 16 residues. Between the trimmed V and J ends, which lost 1 base and 7 bases, there was a span of 17 bases. CDR1 and CDR2 (germline): LNHDA, SQIVND (reference sequence). The full variable domain, in which reference TRBV19 and TRBJ2-1 provide the parts outside the CDR3, is DGGITQSPKYLFRKEGQNVTLSCEQNLNHDAMYWYRQDPGQGLRLIYYSQIVNDFQKGDIAEGYSVSREKKESFPLTVTSAQKNPTAFYLCASSIGPADYENEQFFGPGTRLTVL.